This T cell receptor beta chain appears in the sequencing data of a study of cytomegalovirus exposure and HLA in healthy donors. As for the study in general: A later analysis reported the approximately 120 validation repertoires used the same platform as the approximately 660 first-cohort repertoires. Regarding the study as a whole: Most sequenced TCRs were rare (though some public TCRs occurred in many donors).

For this clone: Its target is unknown.

The protocol was immunoSEQ multiplex PCR, while the TCRdb copy is restricted to in-frame clones and leaves out a portion. This table holds some 200,000 clones, about 79% found once. The receptor was isolated from a woman aged 30 to 39 in good health and CMV-seropositive. Sequencing was done on a sample of PBMCs.

The CDR3, as DNA: TGCGCCAGCAGCTTGGACAGGGGCCCCGCTTACGAGCAGTACTTC. Amino acid sequence: CASSLDRGPAYEQYF. J is TRBJ2-7 and V is TRBV5-1; 7 bases line up with TRBD1. Germline V gene lookup returns CDR1 SGHRS and CDR2 YFSETQ. Trimming removed 0 bases from V and 4 bases from J; junction bases left unmatched: 7. The CDR3 runs 15 residues.